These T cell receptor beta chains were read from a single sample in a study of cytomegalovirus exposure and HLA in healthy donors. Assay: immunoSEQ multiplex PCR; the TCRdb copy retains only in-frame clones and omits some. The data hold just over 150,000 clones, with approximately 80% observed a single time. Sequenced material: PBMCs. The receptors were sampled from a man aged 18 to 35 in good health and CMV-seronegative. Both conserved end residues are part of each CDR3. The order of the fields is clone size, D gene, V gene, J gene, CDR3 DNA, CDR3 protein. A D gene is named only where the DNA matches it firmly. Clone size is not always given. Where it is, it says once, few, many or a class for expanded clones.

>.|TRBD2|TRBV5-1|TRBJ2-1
TGCGCCAGCGCCCGGAGGCTAGCGGGGGTTGACTATAAGGATGAGCAGTTCTTC
CASARRLAGVDYKDEQFF
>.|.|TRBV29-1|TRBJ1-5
TGCAGCGGCCAGGACGGGGACAATCAGCCCCAGCATTTT
CSGQDGDNQPQHF
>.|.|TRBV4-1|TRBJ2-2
TGCGCCAGCAGCCTCCCTGCCCCCGGGACTTCGAACACCGGGGAGCTGTTTTTT
CASSLPAPGTSNTGELFF
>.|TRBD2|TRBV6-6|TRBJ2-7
TGTGCCAGCAGTTTCGGTAGCGGGCAAAGGAGCTACGAGCAGTACTTC
CASSFGSGQRSYEQYF
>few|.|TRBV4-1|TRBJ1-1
TGCGCCAGCAGCCACCGGCCCAGGGGCACTGAAGCTTTCTTT
CASSHRPRGTEAFF
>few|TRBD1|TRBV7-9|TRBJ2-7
TGTGCCAGCAGCAAGGGACAGGTCGCCTACGAGCAGTACTTC
CASSKGQVAYEQYF
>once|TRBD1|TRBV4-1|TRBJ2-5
TGCGCCAGCAGCCCGGAAAGGGGGCAGACAGGGGAACAGACCCAGTACTTC
CASSPERGQTGEQTQYF
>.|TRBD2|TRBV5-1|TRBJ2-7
TGCGCCAGCGGCGGGGGGGCAGGGTACGAGCAGTACTTC
CASGGGAGYEQYF
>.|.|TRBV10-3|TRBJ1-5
TGTGCCATCAGACAGGTCCTTAATCAGCCCCAGCATTTT
CAIRQVLNQPQHF
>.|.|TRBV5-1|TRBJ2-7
TGCGCCAGCAGCTTGGCGGACATCTCCTACGAGCAGTACTTC
CASSLADISYEQYF
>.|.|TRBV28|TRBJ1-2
TGTGCCAGCAGTTCTCGACAGGAGCCACTTTGGTATGGCTACACCTTC
CASSSRQEPLWYGYTF
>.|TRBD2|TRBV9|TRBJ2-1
TGTGCCAGCAGCGTAACCCTTGGTGCGGGGGGGGTCAATGAGCAGTTCTTC
CASSVTLGAGGVNEQFF
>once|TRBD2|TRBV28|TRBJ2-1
TGTGCCAGCAGTCCCACTAGCGGGAGCCGATATGAGCAGTTCTTC
CASSPTSGSRYEQFF
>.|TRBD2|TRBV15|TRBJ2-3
TGTGCCACCAGCAGCAGCTCCGGGACTAGCGGAACTAGCACAGATACGCAGTATTTT
CATSSSSGTSGTSTDTQYF
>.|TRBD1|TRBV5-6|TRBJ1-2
TGTGCCAGCAGCCCCGGACAGGAATGGACTGGCTACACCTTC
CASSPGQEWTGYTF
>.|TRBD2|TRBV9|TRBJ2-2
TGTGCCAGCAGTCTTAGCGGGTGGAACACCGGGGAGCTGTTTTTT
CASSLSGWNTGELFF
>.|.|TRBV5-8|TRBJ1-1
TGTGCCAGCAGCCCGGGGTGGAGTGGATCTGAAGCTTTCTTT
CASSPGWSGSEAFF
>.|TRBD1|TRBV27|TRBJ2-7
TGTGCCAGCAGTTTGGGGACAGGGTCCAACGAGCAGTACTTC
CASSLGTGSNEQYF
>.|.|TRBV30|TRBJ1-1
TGTGCCTGGGCGACAGATGTTCGTACTGAAGCTTTCTTT
CAWATDVRTEAFF
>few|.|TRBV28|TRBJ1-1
TGTGCCAGCAGTGGACTCTTCCACACTGAAGCTTTCTTT
CASSGLFHTEAFF
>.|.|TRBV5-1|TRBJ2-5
TGCGCCAGCAGCTTGGACAGGCAAGAGACCCAGTACTTC
CASSLDRQETQYF
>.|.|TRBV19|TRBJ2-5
TGTGCCAGTAGTATAGTTGGGGCTATCCAAGAGACCCAGTACTTC
CASSIVGAIQETQYF
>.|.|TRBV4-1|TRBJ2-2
TGCGCCAGCAGCCAAGGGTACAAGAACACCGGGGAGCTGTTTTTT
CASSQGYKNTGELFF
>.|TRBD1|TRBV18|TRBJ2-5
TGTGCCAGCTCACCGACTTCCGGGACAGCCAAAGAAGAGACCCAGTACTTC
CASSPTSGTAKEETQYF
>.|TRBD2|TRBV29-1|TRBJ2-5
TGCAGCGTTGAAGATCTTCGACGGGGGGGGACCCAGTACTTC
CSVEDLRRGGTQYF
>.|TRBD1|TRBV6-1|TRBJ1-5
TGTGCCAGCATAGGGACAGGGAGGGGACAGCCCCAGCATTTT
CASIGTGRGQPQHF
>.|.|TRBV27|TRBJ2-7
TGTGCCAGCAGTACCCTCGCCCCCTACGAGCAGTACTTC
CASSTLAPYEQYF
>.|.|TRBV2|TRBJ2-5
TGTGCCGGCGCGGAACAAAACCAAGAGACCCAGTACTTC
CAGAEQNQETQYF
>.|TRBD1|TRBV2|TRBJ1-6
TGTGCCAGCAGGGGTTTCGGACAGGGGACTAATTCACCCCTCCACTTT
CASRGFGQGTNSPLHF
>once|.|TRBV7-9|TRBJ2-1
TGTGCCAGCAGCTTAGCGGGGAGCTCCTACAATGAGCAGTTCTTC
CASSLAGSSYNEQFF
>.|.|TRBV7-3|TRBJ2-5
TGTGCCAGCAGCTTAGGGGGGGGCGGAGAGACCCAGTACTTC
CASSLGGGGETQYF
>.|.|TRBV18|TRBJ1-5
TGTGCCAGCTCTTCCAGTAACAATCAGCCCCAGCATTTT
CASSSSNNQPQHF
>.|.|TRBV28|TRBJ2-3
TGTGCCAGCAGTTTCCGGGACACATCGCAGTATTTT
CASSFRDTSQYF
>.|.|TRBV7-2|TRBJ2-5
TGTGCCAGCAGCCCGGGAGAGACCCAGTACTTC
CASSPGETQYF
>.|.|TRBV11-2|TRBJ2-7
TGTGCCAGCAGCTTAGATAGGAGACAGGGAGGTTACGAGCAGTACTTC
CASSLDRRQGGYEQYF
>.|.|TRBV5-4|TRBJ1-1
TGTGCCAGCAGGTTGGCGAGGAACACTGAAGCTTTCTTT
CASRLARNTEAFF
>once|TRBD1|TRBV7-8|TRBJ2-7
TGTGCCAGCAGCTTAATTCCCCCAAGGGGCCGGACAGGAGGCACCTACGAGCAGTACTTC
CASSLIPPRGRTGGTYEQYF
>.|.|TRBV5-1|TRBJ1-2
TGCGCCAGCAGTTTGAGGGAGGGGTACGGCTACACCTTC
CASSLREGYGYTF
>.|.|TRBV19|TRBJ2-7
TGTGCCAGTATGTCGGGAGCCTACGAGCAGTACTTC
CASMSGAYEQYF